This T cell receptor beta chain was documented in a study of blood T cells in healthy people across ages. Germline CDR1 and CDR2: SNHLY and FYNNEI. CDR3 length: 12 residues. A second PCR of 7 to 11 cycles used a sample-barcoded 5' primer and a J-beta primer mix. TCRdb passed the 5' RACE reads through MiXCR, listing each CDR3 protein once. The sample has around 940,000 distinct CDR3 sequences; 51% are singletons. On this clonotype: The junction departs from the called germline gene at one end, perhaps through a read error.

Sequencing used blood. The receptor comes from a woman aged 60 to 75 in good health. V gene TRBV2 combines with J gene TRBJ2-3; TRBD2 might be the D (5 bases). The CDR3 protein is CASSATTYTQYF. DNA for the CDR3: TGTGCTAGCAGTGCGACTACTTATACGCAGTATTTT.